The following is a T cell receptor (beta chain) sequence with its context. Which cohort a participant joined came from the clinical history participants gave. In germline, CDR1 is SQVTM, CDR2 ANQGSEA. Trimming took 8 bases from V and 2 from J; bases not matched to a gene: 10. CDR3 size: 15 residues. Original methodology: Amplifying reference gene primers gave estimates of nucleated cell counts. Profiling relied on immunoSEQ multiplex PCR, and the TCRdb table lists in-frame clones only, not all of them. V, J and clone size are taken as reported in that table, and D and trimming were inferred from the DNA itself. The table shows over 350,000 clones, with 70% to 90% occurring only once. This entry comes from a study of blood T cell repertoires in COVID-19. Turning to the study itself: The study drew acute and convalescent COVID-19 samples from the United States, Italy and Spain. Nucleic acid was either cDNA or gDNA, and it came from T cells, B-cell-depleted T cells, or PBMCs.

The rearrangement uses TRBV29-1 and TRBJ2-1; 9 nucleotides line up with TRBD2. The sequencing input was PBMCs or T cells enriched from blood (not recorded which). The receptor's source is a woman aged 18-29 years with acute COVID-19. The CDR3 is CSLLISGSAYNEQFF. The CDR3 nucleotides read TGCAGCCTCTTAATTAGCGGGAGTGCCTACAATGAGCAGTTCTTC.